The following is a T cell receptor beta chain sequence with its context. Antigen unknown. A multiplex PCR was run with 60 Vbeta primers and 13 Jbeta primers. The protocol was immunoSEQ multiplex PCR, while the TCRdb copy is restricted to in-frame clones and leaves out a portion. The sample's table shows 100,000 to 150,000 clones. Per germline, CDR1 ENHRY and CDR2 SYGVKD. V was pared by 5 bases and J by 6 bases, with 6 bases of the junction left unmatched. The CDR3 is made up of 13 amino acids. The data derive from a study of cytomegalovirus exposure and HLA in healthy donors. Study-wide background: Roughly 86 million unique TCRs from HLA-typed donors made up an early data release. Findings and limits, study-wide: In most subjects, TCR beta sequences reportedly gave accurate predictions of HLA-A and HLA-B alleles. Both high specificity and high sensitivity reportedly marked the classifier's diagnosis of cytomegalovirus status.

Sequenced: PBMCs. This clonotype originated in a woman aged 40 to 55 in good health and CMV-seropositive. V and J are TRBV10-3 and TRBJ2-7, with TRBD1 identical over 8 bases. CDR3 protein: CAISQKQGGEQYF. As DNA, the CDR3 is TGTGCCATCAGTCAGAAACAGGGGGGCGAGCAGTACTTC.